The clone carrying this TCR beta chain was counted ten times or more. The record originates from a study of T cells in Graves' hyperthyroidism and ophthalmopathy. The hyperthyroidism was newly diagnosed and had lasted under 2 months; the patients were aged 18 to 65. CDR1 and CDR2 from the germline V gene are MNHNS and SASEGT. The CDR3 spans 14 residues. After removal of 5 bases from V and 5 bases from J, the junction contained 1 base not matched to a gene. Authors of the study amplified TCR beta CDR3 regions from RNA transcripts. First-round RT-PCR with HTBI primers amplified the TCR CDR3 region. TCRdb fed the multiplex PCR reads into MiXCR, producing one record per CDR3 protein. The table lists some 270,000 distinct CDR3 sequences, around 13% of them singletons, with roughly 7.9% in the top ten.

This sequence originates from a middle-aged woman with Graves' hyperthyroidism. The chain combines TRBV6-1 with TRBJ2-1, with TRBD2 identical over 12 bases. The sample taken for sequencing was blood. The CDR3 loop reads CASSLAGGDNEQFF. Here the CDR3 DNA reads TGTGCCAGCAGTCTAGCGGGAGGGGACAATGAGCAGTTCTTC.